These 27 T cell receptor beta chains originate from one sample sequenced in a study of blood T cells in healthy people across ages. The use of a sample-barcoded 5' primer and a J-beta primer mix characterized a second PCR of roughly 6 to 11 cycles. TCRdb re-called the 5' RACE reads through MiXCR, storing one row per CDR3 protein. The sample has around 1,000,000 distinct CDR3 sequences, roughly a quarter seen once. The same data also went into a second study, on T cells of mothers and their children.

Sequenced material: blood. The receptors were sampled from a girl aged 2-15 years in good health.

In nucleotides, the CDR3 is TGTGCCAGCAGTGCTTTTCGGGACACTGAAGCTTTCTTT. It translates to CASSAFRDTEAFF. V is TRBV2 and J is TRBJ1-1, with D uncertain. The CDR3 covers 13 residues. Trimming removed 4 bases at V and 3 bases at J, with 9 bases between. Germline V gene sequence: CDR1 SNHLY, CDR2 FYNNEI.

This clonotype was seen a few times. The chain couples TRBV4-3 to TRBJ2-3; no definite D call. CDR3 length: 18 residues. Germline V gene lookup returns CDR1 LGHNA and CDR2 YSLEER. V shed 1 base and J shed 0 bases, with 17 bases lying between them. CDR3: CASSQGIAPPLSTDTQYF. As DNA, the CDR3 is TGCGCCAGCAGCCAAGGGATTGCTCCCCCTTTGAGCACAGATACGCAGTATTTT.

This chain links TRBV6-5 with TRBJ2-3; TRBD2 agrees at 7 bases. CDR1 is MNHEY and CDR2 is SVGAGI in the germline V gene. With V trimmed by 2 bases and J by 5 bases, 7 bases remained unmatched. This CDR3 contains 15 residues. CDR3 DNA: TGTGCCAGCAGTTACGGGGGGAGGGCCGAAGATACGCAGTATTTT. This sequence encodes CASSYGGRAEDTQYF.

This clonotype was counted between two and nine times. The rearrangement uses TRBV29-1 and TRBJ2-1; possibly TRBD1 for D (5 bases). Germline V gives CDR1 SQVTM, CDR2 ANQGSEA. CDR3 length equals 13 residues. Trimming cost V 7 bases and J 2 bases, with 12 bases left between them. CDR3 DNA: TGCAGCGGGTCAGGGTACACCTACAATGAGCAGTTCTTC. Amino acids: CSGSGYTYNEQFF.

This clonotype came up a few times. V gene TRBV4-1 combines with J gene TRBJ2-1, with 7 nucleotides matching TRBD1. Matching the DNA end better, TRBJ2-5 makes the J call doubtful. The CDR3 has 15 residues. CDR1 and CDR2 from the germline V gene are MGHRA and YSYEKL. CDR3 nucleotide sequence: TGCGCCAGCAGCCAAGATTCGACAGGGTACGCGACCCAGTACTTC. It is translated as CASSQDSTGYATQYF.

The J gene is TRBJ1-2, the V gene TRBV29-1, with a weak D call TRBD1 (5 bases). This CDR3 has 11 residues. Germline V gene lookup returns CDR1 SQVTM and CDR2 ANQGSEA. V was trimmed by 7 bases and J by 8 bases, leaving 14 bases between them. The CDR3: CSASGGRGYTF. Here the CDR3 DNA reads TGCAGCGCGTCCGGGGGTAGAGGCTACACCTTC.

There are a few counts of this clonotype. The gene calls are TRBV4-2 and TRBJ2-5, with 9 bases that match TRBD1. Looked up from germline, CDR1 is LGHNA and CDR2 is YNFKEQ. This CDR3 comprises 16 residues. After removal of 2 bases from V and 2 bases from J, the junction contained 6 bases not matched to a gene. CDR3 in DNA: TGTGCCAGCAGCCAACCACAGGGGGCATTTCAAGAGACCCAGTACTTC. It yields the protein CASSQPQGAFQETQYF.

J is TRBJ2-4 and V is TRBV4-2, with D perhaps being TRBD1 or TRBD2 (5 bases each). CDR1 and CDR2 from the germline V gene are LGHNA and YNFKEQ. Trimming cost V 8 bases and J 1 base, with 15 bases left between them. CDR3 length: 15 residues. In nucleotides, the CDR3 is TGTGCCAGCCAAGATTTCAGGGAGGCCAAAAACATTCAGTACTTC. Amino acids: CASQDFREAKNIQYF.

V and J are TRBV7-2 and TRBJ2-5, with 8 bases fitting TRBD1. The CDR3 is made up of 16 amino acids. CDR1 SGHTA and CDR2 FQGNSA come from the germline V gene. With V trimmed by 5 bases and J by 4 bases, 12 bases remained unmatched. CDR3 DNA sequence: TGTGCCAGCAGCACGCGATTAGGACAGGGTGGAGAGACCCAGTACTTC. This gives the protein CASSTRLGQGGETQYF.

The chain couples TRBV20-1 to TRBJ2-7; 8 bases are shared with TRBD1. The V gene's germline CDR1 is DFQATT and CDR2 SNEGSKA (reference sequence). The J segment lost 5 bases and the V segment lost 0 bases, leaving 21 bases of the junction unmatched. This CDR3 has 19 residues. The DNA of the CDR3 is TGCAGTGCTAGAGATCTGGGTAGGGAGACAGGGGTTCCATGGGACGAGCAGTACTTC. Translating it yields CSARDLGRETGVPWDEQYF.

The chain joins TRBV15 to TRBJ2-1; possible D gene TRBD2, 6 bases. This CDR3 has 17 amino acids. Germline V CDR1 and CDR2: LNHNV, YYDKDF (reference sequence). V gave up 0 bases and J gave up 0 bases, with 12 bases separating them. The CDR3 DNA sequence: TGTGCCACCAGCAGAGAAGGGGCGGGGAGCTCCTACAATGAGCAGTTCTTC. Translating it yields CATSREGAGSSYNEQFF.

This clonotype was seen more than once but under ten times. The germline gene is not matched at one end of the junction; a read error may be the cause. The chain is built from TRBV24-1 and TRBJ2-7; tentative D call: TRBD1 (5 bases). Germline CDR1 is KGHDR and CDR2 is SFDVKD. The CDR3 totals 14 residues. CDR3 nucleotide sequence: TGTGCCACCAGTGATCGCGACAGAACCTACGAGCAGTACTTT. Encoded protein: CATSDRDRTYEQYF.

This clonotype was detected only a few times. The gene calls are TRBV6-6 and TRBJ2-7; TRBD1 is a possible D gene (6 bases). The CDR3 is 13 amino acids. V was pared by 4 bases and J by 5 bases, with 12 bases between. Germline V CDR1 and CDR2: MNHNY, SVGAGI (reference sequence). The CDR3 loop is CASSSQGVNEQYF. Here the CDR3 DNA reads TGTGCCAGCAGTTCACAGGGAGTGAACGAGCAGTACTTC.

This chain joins TRBV29-1 and TRBJ2-1; D gene ambiguous. The ends were cut back, 2 bases at V and 6 bases at J, with 11 bases in the middle. CDR3 length: 13 residues. Germline V gene lookup returns CDR1 SQVTM and CDR2 ANQGSEA. The CDR3 sequence is CSVESGSANEQFF. CDR3 bases: TGCAGCGTTGAATCTGGTTCCGCCAATGAGCAGTTCTTC.

The rearrangement joins TRBV12-3 or TRBV12-4 to TRBJ2-7; 10 nucleotides line up with TRBD2. V dropped 6 bases and J dropped 2; count of bases not matched to a gene: 7. This CDR3 is 15 amino acids long. The CDR3 coding sequence is TGTGCCAGCAGCATTAGCGGGAGGCTCCCCTACGAGCAGTACTTC. The encoded protein is CASSISGRLPYEQYF.

V gene TRBV7-2 combines with J gene TRBJ2-5; D is ambiguous. This CDR3 has 14 residues. Trimming removed 4 bases from V and 7 bases from J, with 16 bases in between. Germline CDR1 is SGHTA and CDR2 is FQGNSA. In DNA form, the CDR3 reads TGTGCCAGCAGCTCGCGGAATGACTTGGGGACCCAGTACTTC. The encoded protein is CASSSRNDLGTQYF.

This clonotype has more than one count but fewer than ten. The J gene is TRBJ2-7, the V gene TRBV6-6, with unresolved D. The DNA end favors TRBJ2-5, so the J call may be wrong. The germline CDR1 and CDR2 sequences are MNHNY and SVGAGI (reference sequence). The CDR3 sequence is 13 residues long. CDR3 coding DNA: TGTGCCAGCAGTTACCGAGATCCCGAGACCCAGTACTTC. Its protein product is CASSYRDPETQYF.

This clonotype was counted only a few times. The V gene is TRBV27, the J gene TRBJ1-1; TRBD1 is a possible D gene (6 bases). Per the germline V gene, CDR1 is MNHEY and CDR2 is SMNVEV (reference sequence). This CDR3 contains 15 residues. Trimming left V 5 bases short and J 0 bases short, with 13 bases between. The CDR3 sequence: CASSISGQLNTEAFF. The CDR3 DNA sequence: TGTGCCAGCAGTATCTCCGGACAGTTGAACACTGAAGCTTTCTTT.

This clonotype was detected only once. The V call is TRBV6-2 or TRBV6-3, the J call TRBJ1-1, with TRBD1 matching over 7 bases. The ends lost 6 bases at V and 0 bases at J; junction bases unmatched: 7. The length of the CDR3 is 15 residues. Germline V lookup: CDR1 MNHEY, CDR2 SVGEGT. For the CDR3, the DNA is TGTGCCAGCAGAAAGGGGGGACAGTTGAACACTGAAGCTTTCTTT. Its protein is CASRKGGQLNTEAFF.

There are a few counts of this clonotype. The J gene is TRBJ2-1, the V gene TRBV11-2, with 9 bases identical to TRBD1. The better agreement between TRBJ2-5 and the DNA end casts doubt on the J call. The CDR3 runs to 16 residues. Germline values: CDR1 SGHAT, CDR2 FQNNGV. CDR3 in DNA: TGTGCCAGCAGCTCGTCTGGGGACAGGGCCCAAGAGACCCAGTACTTC. Translation gives CASSSSGDRAQETQYF.

J is TRBJ2-5 and V is TRBV10-3, with D perhaps given as TRBD1 or TRBD2 (5 bases each). Germline CDR1 and CDR2: ENHRY and SYGVKD. The CDR3 is made up of 13 amino acids. V lost 7 bases, J lost 4 bases, and 13 bases lay in between. The CDR3 here is CAITTGPTETQYF. CDR3 in DNA: TGTGCCATCACAACGGGGCCGACAGAGACCCAGTACTTC.

The chain employs TRBV25-1 and TRBJ1-2; the D is unclear. V lost 3 bases, J lost 0 bases, and 8 bases lay in between. The CDR3 covers 14 residues. CDR1 MGHDK and CDR2 SYGVNS come from the germline V gene. The CDR3 DNA reads TGTGCCAGCAGTGAGCTGAATCCTAACTATGGCTACACCTTC. Its protein is CASSELNPNYGYTF.

This clonotype occurred a few times. The chain combines TRBV4-3 with TRBJ2-7; D is unresolved. With 0 bases removed from V and 2 bases from J, the gap between germline ends came to 8 bases. The CDR3 extends over 14 amino acids. Germline assignment: CDR1 LGHNA and CDR2 YSLEER. The CDR3 DNA follows: TGCGCCAGCAGCCAAGAACTGGGGACCTACGAGCAGTACTTC. Amino acid sequence: CASSQELGTYEQYF.

This clonotype turned up a few times. V and J are TRBV5-1 and TRBJ1-2, with unresolved D. V shed 0 bases and J shed 2 bases, with 8 bases lying between them. The length of the CDR3 is 14 residues. The V gene's germline CDR1 is SGHRS and CDR2 YFSETQ. The CDR3 reads CASSLGRRNYGYTF. The DNA for the CDR3 is TGCGCCAGCAGCTTGGGACGGAGAAACTATGGCTACACCTTC.

There are a few counts of this clonotype. The chain combines TRBV12-3 or TRBV12-4 with TRBJ1-1; 9 nucleotides agree with TRBD1. The CDR3 runs 14 residues. V was pared by 6 bases and J by 4 bases, with 6 bases of the junction left unmatched. The DNA of the CDR3 is TGTGCCAGCAGCAGGACAGGGGCGCCCACTGAAGCTTTCTTT. Translated, it gives CASSRTGAPTEAFF.

This clonotype was found a few times. The chain recombines TRBV2 with TRBJ2-3; 8 bases map to TRBD2. J gave up 0 bases and V 1 base, and 6 bases lay outside the gene matches. The CDR3 totals 17 residues. Germline V gives CDR1 SNHLY, CDR2 FYNNEI. This CDR3 is CASSEGGGGPSTDTQYF. CDR3 DNA: TGTGCCAGCAGTGAAGGGGGCGGGGGGCCCAGCACAGATACGCAGTATTTT.

This clonotype was seen just once. The V gene is TRBV12-3 or TRBV12-4, the J gene TRBJ2-7; D is perhaps TRBD1 (6 bases). The CDR3 is 15 residues long. V lost 2 bases and J lost 1, with 12 bases in between. The CDR3 sequence is CASSLTQGGSYEQYF. The CDR3 DNA reads as TGTGCCAGCAGTTTAACACAAGGGGGTTCCTACGAGCAGTACTTC.